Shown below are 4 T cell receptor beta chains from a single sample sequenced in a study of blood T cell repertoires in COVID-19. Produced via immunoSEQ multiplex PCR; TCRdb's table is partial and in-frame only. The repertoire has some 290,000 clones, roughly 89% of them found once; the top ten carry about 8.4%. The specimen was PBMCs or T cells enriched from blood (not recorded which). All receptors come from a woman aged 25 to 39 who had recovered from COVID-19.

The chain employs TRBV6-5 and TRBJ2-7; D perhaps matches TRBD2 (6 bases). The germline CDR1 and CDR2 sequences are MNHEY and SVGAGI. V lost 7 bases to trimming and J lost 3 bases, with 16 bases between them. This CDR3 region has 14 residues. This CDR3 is CASTYSVGGYEQYF. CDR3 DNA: TGTGCCAGCACGTATTCCGTCGGGGGCTACGAGCAGTACTTC.

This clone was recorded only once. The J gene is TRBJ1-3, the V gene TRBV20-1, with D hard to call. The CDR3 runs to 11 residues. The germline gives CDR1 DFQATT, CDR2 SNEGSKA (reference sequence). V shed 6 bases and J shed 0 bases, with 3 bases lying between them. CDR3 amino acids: CSARSGNTIYF. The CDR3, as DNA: TGCAGTGCCCGCTCTGGAAACACCATATATTTT.

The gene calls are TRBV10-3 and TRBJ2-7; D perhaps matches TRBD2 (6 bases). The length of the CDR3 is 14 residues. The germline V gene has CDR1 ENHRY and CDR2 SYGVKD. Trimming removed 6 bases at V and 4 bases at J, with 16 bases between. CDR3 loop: CAIRLGTGEYEQYF. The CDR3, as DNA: TGTGCCATCAGGCTTGGGACTGGAGAATACGAGCAGTACTTC.

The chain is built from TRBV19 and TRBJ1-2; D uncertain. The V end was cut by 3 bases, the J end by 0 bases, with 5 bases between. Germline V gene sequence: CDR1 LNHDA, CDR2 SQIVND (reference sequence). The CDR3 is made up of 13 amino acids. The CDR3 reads CASSISPNYGYTF. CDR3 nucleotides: TGTGCCAGTAGTATTAGTCCTAACTATGGCTACACCTTC. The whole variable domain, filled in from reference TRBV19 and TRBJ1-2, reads DGGITQSPKYLFRKEGQNVTLSCEQNLNHDAMYWYRQDPGQGLRLIYYSQIVNDFQKGDIAEGYSVSREKKESFPLTVTSAQKNPTAFYLCASSISPNYGYTFGSGTRLTVV.